This T cell receptor (beta chain) derives from a study of T cells in localized non-small cell lung cancer. General study points: Tumor samples were not multi-region, leaving intratumor heterogeneity unexcluded. Those with higher blood T cell density had longer overall survival. Uninvolved adjacent lung had higher T cell clonality than tumor and all other tissues. In adjacent lung, a median about 52 of the top 100 tumor clones were found.

Sequenced by immunoSEQ multiplex PCR; TCRdb stores in-frame clones only, minus some. The data show around 50,000 clones, approximately 86% seen once. Points on this clone: The antigen is unknown.

This CDR3 is built from 13 residues. Germline CDR1 SNHLY, CDR2 FYNNEI. Trimming cost V 3 bases and J 0 bases, with 3 bases left between them. The chain combines TRBV2 with TRBJ1-3; D unresolved. This clonotype was obtained from a female donor with stage II lung adenocarcinoma. This specimen consisted of PBMCs, obtained before any cancer treatment. The CDR3 is CASSENSGNTIYF. The DNA of the CDR3 is TGTGCCAGCAGTGAGAACTCTGGAAACACCATATATTTT.